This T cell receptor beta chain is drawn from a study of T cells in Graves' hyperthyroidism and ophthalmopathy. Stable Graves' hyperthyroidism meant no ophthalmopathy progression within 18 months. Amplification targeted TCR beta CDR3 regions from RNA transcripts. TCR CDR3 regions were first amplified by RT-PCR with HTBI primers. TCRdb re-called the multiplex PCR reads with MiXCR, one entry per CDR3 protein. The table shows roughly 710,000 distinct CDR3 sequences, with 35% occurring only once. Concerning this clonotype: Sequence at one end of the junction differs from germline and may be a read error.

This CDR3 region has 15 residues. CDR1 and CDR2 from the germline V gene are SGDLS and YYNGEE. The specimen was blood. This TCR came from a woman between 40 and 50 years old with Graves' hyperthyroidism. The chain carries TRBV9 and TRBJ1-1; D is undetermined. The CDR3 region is CASSKGGSTDTEALF. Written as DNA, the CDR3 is TGCGCCAGCAGCAAAGGTGGCTCAACGGATACTGAAGCTCTCTTT.